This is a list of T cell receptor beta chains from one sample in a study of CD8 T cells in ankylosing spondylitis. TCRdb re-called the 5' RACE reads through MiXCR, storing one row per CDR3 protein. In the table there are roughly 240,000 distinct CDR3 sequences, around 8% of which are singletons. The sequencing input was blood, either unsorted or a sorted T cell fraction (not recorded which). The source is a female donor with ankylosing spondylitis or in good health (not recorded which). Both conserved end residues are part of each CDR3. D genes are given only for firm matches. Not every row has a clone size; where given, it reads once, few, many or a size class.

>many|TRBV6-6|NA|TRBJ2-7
TGTGCCAGTGCCCCTCCTTCCTACGAGCAGTACTTC
CASAPPSYEQYF
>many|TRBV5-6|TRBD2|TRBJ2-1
TGTGCCAGCAGCTTGTGGCTAGCGGGAGATGGGGGGAATGAGCAGTTCTTC
CASSLWLAGDGGNEQFF
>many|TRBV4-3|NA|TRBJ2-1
TGCGCCAGCAGCCAAGTCAGAACTACAGAGAATGAGCAGTTCTTC
CASSQVRTTENEQFF
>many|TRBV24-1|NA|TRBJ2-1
TGTGCCACCAGTGATTCGGAAGCGGGCCCCTCCTACAATGAGCAGTTCTTC
CATSDSEAGPSYNEQFF
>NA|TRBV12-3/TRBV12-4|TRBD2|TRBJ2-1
TGTGCCAGCAGTTTAGAAGGCGGTGGAGCGGGAGCCGCGGATCGTGAGCAGTTCTTC
CASSLEGGGAGAADREQFF
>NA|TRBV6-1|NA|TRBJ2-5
TGTGCCAGCAGCCGGGCCGGGTTAGCCCGAGGGGCCGAAGAGACCCAGTACTTC
CASSRAGLARGAEETQYF
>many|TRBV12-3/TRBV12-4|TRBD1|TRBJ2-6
TGTGCCAGCAGTTTCCTTCTAGGACAGGGCTTCTACTCTGGGGCCAACGTCCTGACTTTC
CASSFLLGQGFYSGANVLTF
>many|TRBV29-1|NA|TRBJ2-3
TGCAGCGTTGCCTCGACCGCAGATACGCAGTATTTT
CSVASTADTQYF
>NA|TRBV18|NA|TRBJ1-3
TGTGCCAGCTCACCCTCCCGGGCGAACACCATATATTTT
CASSPSRANTIYF
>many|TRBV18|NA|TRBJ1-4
TGTGCCAGCTCACCAGAGGCCCACATCCCAAATGAAAAACTGTTTTTT
CASSPEAHIPNEKLFF
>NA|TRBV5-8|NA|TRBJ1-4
TGTGCCAGCAGACTCAGGCGGCAAAAACTGTTTTTT
CASRLRRQKLFF
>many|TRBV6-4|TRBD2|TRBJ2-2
TGTGCCAGCAGTATCCTAGCGGGTACCGGGGAGCTGTTTTTT
CASSILAGTGELFF
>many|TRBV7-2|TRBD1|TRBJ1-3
TGTGCCAGCAGCCGGACAGGGGCTGGAAACACCATATATTTT
CASSRTGAGNTIYF
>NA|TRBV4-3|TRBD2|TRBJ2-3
TGCGCCAGCAGCCAATACCCGGCTAGCGGGAGGGACACAGATACGCAGTATTTT
CASSQYPASGRDTDTQYF
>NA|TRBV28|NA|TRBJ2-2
TGTGCCAGCAGTTTCGGAGGCCCCGGGGAGCTGTTTTTT
CASSFGGPGELFF
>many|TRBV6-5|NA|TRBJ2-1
TGTGCCAGCAGCCCCCCCCCGGGGGTTGTCAATGAGCAGTTCTTC
CASSPPPGVVNEQFF
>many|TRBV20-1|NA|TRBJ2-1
TGCAGTGCTAGAGTGCCCATAAGCGGGCTCTACAATGAGCAGTTCTTC
CSARVPISGLYNEQFF
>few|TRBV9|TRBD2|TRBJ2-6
TGTGCCAGCAGCGGAAGACTAGCGAGCGGGGCCAACGTCCTGACTTTC
CASSGRLASGANVLTF
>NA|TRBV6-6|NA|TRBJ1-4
TGTGCCAGCAGTTACGATAGACGGGGTAAACTGTTTTTT
CASSYDRRGKLFF
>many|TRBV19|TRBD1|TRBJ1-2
TGTGCCAGTAGTGCTTCGGGACAGGGGATCTATGGCTACACCTTC
CASSASGQGIYGYTF
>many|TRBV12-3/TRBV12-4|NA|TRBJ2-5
TGTGCCAGTGGCAGGGGGACTAGGGAGACCCAGTACTTC
CASGRGTRETQYF
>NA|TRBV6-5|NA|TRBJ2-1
TGTGCCAGCAGTTACGGCCGTAACAATGAGCAGTTCTTC
CASSYGRNNEQFF
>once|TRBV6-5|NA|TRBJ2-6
TGTGCCAGCAGTTCTGCGGCGGGGACCGGGGCCAACGTCCTGACTTTC
CASSSAAGTGANVLTF
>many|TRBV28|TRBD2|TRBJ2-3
TGTGCCAGCAGTTTCTGGGAACTAGCGGGAAGCACAGATACGCAGTATTTT
CASSFWELAGSTDTQYF
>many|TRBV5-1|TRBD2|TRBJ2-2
TGCGCCAGCAGCCCGGGACTAGCGGGAAGGATCAACACCGGGGAGCTGTTTTTT
CASSPGLAGRINTGELFF
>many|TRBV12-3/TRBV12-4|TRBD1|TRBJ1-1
TGTGCCAGCAGTCCCAGCGGACAGGCTGAAGCTTTCTTT
CASSPSGQAEAFF
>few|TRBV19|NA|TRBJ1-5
TGTGCCAGTAGTACGGTAGTACGGGGGTCTCAGCCCCAGCATTTT
CASSTVVRGSQPQHF
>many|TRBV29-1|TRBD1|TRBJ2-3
TGCAGTGCGCCGGAACGAGGGGGCGGCACAGATACGCAGTATTTT
CSAPERGGGTDTQYF
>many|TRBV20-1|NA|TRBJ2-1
TGCAGTGCTAGACCGGACCTAGGGGCCTACAATGAGCAGTTCTTC
CSARPDLGAYNEQFF
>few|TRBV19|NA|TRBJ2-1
TGTGCCAGTAGTATAACAGCATACAATGAGCAGTTCTTC
CASSITAYNEQFF
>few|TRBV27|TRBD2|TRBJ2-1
TGTGCCAGCAGCCTAACTAGCGGGAATGACAATGAGCAGTTCTTC
CASSLTSGNDNEQFF
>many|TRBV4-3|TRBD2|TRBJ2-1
TGCGCCAGCAGCCAAGAGTCGGGGACTAGCGGTCCACTTTCCTCCAATGAGCAGTTCTTC
CASSQESGTSGPLSSNEQFF
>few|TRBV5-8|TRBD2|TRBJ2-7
TGTGCCAGCAGCCCTGAGCGGGAGTGGAGAGAGCAGTACTTC
CASSPEREWREQYF
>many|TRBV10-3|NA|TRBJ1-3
TGTGCCATCGGGGGGTCGGGAAACACCATATATTTT
CAIGGSGNTIYF
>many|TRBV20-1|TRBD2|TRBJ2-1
TGCAGTGTCTTGTCCGGACTAGCGGCCAATGAGCAGTTCTTC
CSVLSGLAANEQFF